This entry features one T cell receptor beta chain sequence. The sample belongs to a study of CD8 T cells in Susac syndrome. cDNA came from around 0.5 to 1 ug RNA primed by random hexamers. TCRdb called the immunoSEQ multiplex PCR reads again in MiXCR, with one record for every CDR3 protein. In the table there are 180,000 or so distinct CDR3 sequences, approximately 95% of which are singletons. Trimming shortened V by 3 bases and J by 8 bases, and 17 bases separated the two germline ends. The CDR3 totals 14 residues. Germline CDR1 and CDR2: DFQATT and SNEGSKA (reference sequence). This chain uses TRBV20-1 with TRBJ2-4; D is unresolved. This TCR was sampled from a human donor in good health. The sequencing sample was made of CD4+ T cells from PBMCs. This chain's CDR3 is CSASIKVEVDIQYF. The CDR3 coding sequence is TGCAGTGCTAGTATAAAGGTCGAGGTGGACATTCAGTACTTC.